The 31 T cell receptor beta chains below all came from one sample that was sequenced in a study of cytomegalovirus exposure and HLA in healthy donors. Profiled with immunoSEQ multiplex PCR; TCRdb holds only in-frame clones, not every one. In the table there are about 69,000 clones, 94% of which are singletons. The specimen was PBMCs. Receptors originate from a woman under 30 in good health and CMV-seronegative.

Here the CDR3 reads CASSQGLAGGTGELFF. In DNA, the CDR3 is TGTGCCAGCAGCCAAGGACTAGCGGGGGGCACCGGGGAGCTGTTTTTT. J is TRBJ2-2 and V is TRBV7-2, with 14 nucleotides matching TRBD2. The CDR3 loop spans 16 amino acids. The germline gives CDR1 SGHTA, CDR2 FQGNSA. V lost 5 bases and J lost 4; bases outside the gene matches: 3.

The chain employs TRBV5-1 and TRBJ1-1, with 7 nucleotides matching TRBD1. The CDR3 totals 13 residues. V gave up 3 bases and J gave up 7 bases; unmatched junction bases: 6. CDR1 is SGHRS and CDR2 is YFSETQ in the germline V gene. CDR3 amino acids: CASSWDSQNEAFF. The CDR3 nucleotides read TGCGCCAGCAGCTGGGACAGCCAAAATGAAGCTTTCTTT.

This chain joins TRBV12-5 and TRBJ1-1; a possible D gene is TRBD1 (6 bases). The CDR3 has 17 residues. The V end lost 0 bases, the J end lost 0 bases, and 14 bases lay between the germline ends. Germline loops: CDR1 LGHNT, CDR2 FRNRAP. CDR3 protein: CASGLVLSGQMNTEAFF. Here the CDR3 DNA reads TGTGCTAGTGGTTTGGTTTTAAGTGGACAGATGAACACTGAAGCTTTCTTT.

The chain uses TRBV10-3 and TRBJ2-7; D is possibly TRBD2 (6 bases). Germline V CDR1 and CDR2: ENHRY, SYGVKD. Trimming cost V 3 bases and J 0 bases, with 12 bases left between them. The CDR3 extends over 15 amino acids. The CDR3 coding sequence is TGTGCCATCAGTGACTGGGACTCGAGCTCCTACGAGCAGTACTTC. Translation gives CAISDWDSSSYEQYF.

The chain carries TRBV5-4 and TRBJ2-7; the match to TRBD1 covers 11 bases. Germline V gene lookup returns CDR1 SGHNT and CDR2 YYREEE (reference sequence). The CDR3 is 15 residues long. J was trimmed by 2 bases and V by 4 bases; bases with no gene match: 5. CDR3 bases: TGTGCCAGCAGCGCGGGGACAGGGGGAACCTACGAGCAGTACTTC. Translation: CASSAGTGGTYEQYF.

This chain uses TRBV9 with TRBJ1-4; no definite D call. This CDR3 is 13 amino acids long. Trimming shortened V by 0 bases and J by 6 bases, and 6 bases separated the two germline ends. From germline, CDR1 is SGDLS and CDR2 YYNGEE. The CDR3 here is CASSVGSYEKLFF. The CDR3 nucleotides are TGTGCCAGCAGCGTAGGCAGTTATGAAAAACTGTTTTTT.

This clone appeared once. The rearrangement joins TRBV2 to TRBJ1-1, with TRBD1 identical over 7 bases. The CDR3 spans 11 residues. V shed 5 bases and J 8 bases; nucleotides not matched to a gene: 2. The germline CDR1 and CDR2 sequences are SNHLY and FYNNEI. CDR3 DNA sequence: TGTGCCAGCAGTCTGACAGGGGAAGCTTTCTTT. This sequence encodes CASSLTGEAFF.

The V gene is TRBV6-6, the J gene TRBJ1-4; D call uncertain. Germline loops: CDR1 MNHNY, CDR2 SVGAGI (reference sequence). There are 16 residues in the CDR3. Trimming cost V 2 bases and J 4 bases, with 14 bases left between them. The CDR3 sequence is CASSYGGRSINEKLFF. CDR3 sequence (DNA): TGTGCCAGCAGTTACGGTGGGAGGAGCATTAATGAAAAACTGTTTTTT.

V gene TRBV30 combines with J gene TRBJ1-5; weak D call: TRBD1 (5 bases). Germline V CDR1 and CDR2: GTSNPN, SVGIG (reference sequence). Trimming pared 1 base from V and 5 bases from J, leaving 6 bases between. CDR3 length equals 12 residues. This chain's CDR3 is CAWSAGDQPQHF. In nucleotides, the CDR3 is TGTGCCTGGAGTGCGGGGGATCAGCCCCAGCATTTT.

The chain is built from TRBV5-1 and TRBJ2-3; 8 nucleotides align to TRBD2. The length of the CDR3 is 18 residues. Trimming took 4 bases from V and 2 from J; bases not matched to a gene: 15. In germline, CDR1 is SGHRS, CDR2 YFSETQ. The CDR3: CASSLGAVWREVTDTQYF. CDR3 DNA sequence: TGCGCCAGCAGCCTTGGGGCGGTCTGGCGGGAGGTCACAGATACGCAGTATTTT.

The chain recombines TRBV9 with TRBJ2-7, with a possible D match to TRBD2 (5 bases). CDR3 length: 14 residues. Per the germline V gene, CDR1 is SGDLS and CDR2 is YYNGEE. Deletions cut 4 bases from V and 0 bases from J, with 11 bases between. CDR3 nucleotide sequence: TGTGCCAGCAGCCCCCGACGGGGCTCCTACGAGCAGTACTTC. Protein sequence: CASSPRRGSYEQYF.

This rearrangement joins TRBV7-9 to TRBJ1-1, with 7 bases that match TRBD1. This CDR3 comprises 13 residues. Germline assignment: CDR1 SEHNR and CDR2 FQNEAQ (reference sequence). The V gene end was trimmed by 4 bases and the J gene end by 4 bases; junction bases not matched to a gene: 3. Here the CDR3 reads CASSSNRGTEAFF. The DNA for the CDR3 is TGTGCCAGCAGCTCGAACAGGGGCACTGAAGCTTTCTTT.

The chain's CDR3 is CASSLQEVQETQYF. CDR3 bases: TGCGCCAGCAGCTTGCAGGAGGTCCAAGAGACCCAGTACTTC. The V and J genes are TRBV5-1 and TRBJ2-5; the D gene is possibly TRBD2 (5 bases). V lost 1 base, J lost 1 base, and 8 bases lay in between. Looked up from germline, CDR1 is SGHRS and CDR2 is YFSETQ. This CDR3 spans 14 amino acids.

The rearrangement links TRBV19 to TRBJ1-1; D possibly corresponds to TRBD1 (6 bases). The CDR3 is 14 residues long. Trimming left V 6 bases short and J 5 bases short, with 16 bases between. Germline V lookup: CDR1 LNHDA, CDR2 SQIVND (reference sequence). The CDR3 spells CASRQGMGKTEAFF. CDR3 nucleotides: TGTGCCAGTAGACAGGGTATGGGGAAAACTGAAGCTTTCTTT. Variable domain in full (rest from reference TRBV19 and TRBJ1-1): DGGITQSPKYLFRKEGQNVTLSCEQNLNHDAMYWYRQDPGQGLRLIYYSQIVNDFQKGDIAEGYSVSREKKESFPLTVTSAQKNPTAFYLCASRQGMGKTEAFFGQGTRLTVV.

The chain couples TRBV19 to TRBJ2-7; 13 positions agree with TRBD2. After removal of 5 bases from V and 1 base from J, the junction contained 8 bases not matched to a gene. This CDR3 has 17 residues. Germline assignment: CDR1 LNHDA and CDR2 SQIVND (reference sequence). CDR3 loop: CASSSPGLAGTSYEQYF. The CDR3 nucleotides are TGTGCCAGTAGTTCCCCGGGACTAGCGGGGACGTCCTACGAGCAGTACTTC.

This chain links TRBV7-9 with TRBJ2-1; TRBD2 aligns across 8 bases. The CDR3 consists of 15 residues. Looked up from germline, CDR1 is SEHNR and CDR2 is FQNEAQ (reference sequence). Germline trimming cut 5 bases from V and 7 bases from J; bases unmatched to any gene: 10. The CDR3 here is CASSAAGVPGNEQFF. CDR3 bases: TGTGCCAGCAGCGCAGCGGGAGTTCCTGGTAATGAGCAGTTCTTC.

V gene TRBV2 combines with J gene TRBJ2-1; D is ambiguous. Germline V gene data show CDR1 as SNHLY and CDR2 as FYNNEI. The germline V and J ends were trimmed by 6 bases and 0 bases, with 6 bases remaining between them. CDR3 length: 13 amino acids. The DNA of the CDR3 is TGTGCCAGCAGGTCCAGCTCCTACAATGAGCAGTTCTTC. This codes for CASRSSSYNEQFF.

V is TRBV27 and J is TRBJ1-6; D remains unclear. The CDR3 length is 16 residues. Trimming removed 2 bases from V and 4 bases from J, with 12 bases in between. CDR1 is MNHEY and CDR2 is SMNVEV in the germline V gene (reference sequence). The CDR3 DNA follows: TGTGCCAGCAGTTTAGGAAACGCGGGGTATAATTCACCCCTCCACTTT. Protein sequence: CASSLGNAGYNSPLHF.

The J gene is TRBJ2-7, the V gene TRBV5-4; D is uncertain. This CDR3 is 13 amino acids long. The V end was cut by 0 bases, the J end by 7 bases, with 11 bases between. Per germline, CDR1 SGHNT and CDR2 YYREEE (reference sequence). The CDR3 sequence is CASSLAGQPEQYF. CDR3 DNA: TGTGCCAGCAGCTTGGCAGGTCAGCCTGAGCAGTACTTC.

This clone came up a few times. The chain joins TRBV11-2 to TRBJ2-7; TRBD1 aligns across 7 bases. J lost 3 bases, V lost 2 bases, and 10 bases had no gene match. The CDR3 length is 16 residues. Per the germline V gene, CDR1 is SGHAT and CDR2 is FQNNGV. The CDR3 nucleotides are TGTGCCAGCAGCTTATACCCTGACAGGGCCCTCTACGAGCAGTACTTC. Translation gives CASSLYPDRALYEQYF.

The chain has TRBV27 and TRBJ2-3; 8 nucleotides line up with TRBD2. Trimming removed 0 bases from V and 2 bases from J; junction bases left unmatched: 7. This CDR3 spans 17 amino acids. In germline, CDR1 is MNHEY, CDR2 SMNVEV (reference sequence). DNA of the CDR3: TGTGCCAGCAGTTTATCGCGGCTAGCGGGCCCCACAGATACGCAGTATTTT. This sequence encodes CASSLSRLAGPTDTQYF.

This clone occurred once. The J gene is TRBJ2-1, the V gene TRBV6-5; TRBD2 aligns across 7 bases. There are 15 residues in the CDR3. V lost 2 bases, J lost 3 bases, and 4 bases stayed unmatched. CDR1 and CDR2 (germline): MNHEY, SVGAGI. CDR3 sequence reads: CASSYGGGNYNEQFF. For the CDR3, the DNA is TGTGCCAGCAGTTACGGGGGGGGGAACTACAATGAGCAGTTCTTC.

This clone was found a few times. V gene TRBV9 combines with J gene TRBJ1-2, with TRBD1 matching over 7 bases. Per the germline V gene, CDR1 is SGDLS and CDR2 is YYNGEE. The CDR3 covers 15 residues. V was pared by 0 bases and J by 1 base, with 3 bases of the junction left unmatched. DNA of the CDR3: TGTGCCAGCAGCGTAGAGGGGGACAGTAACTATGGCTACACCTTC. This sequence encodes CASSVEGDSNYGYTF.

The chain couples TRBV2 to TRBJ2-1; 9 bases fit TRBD2. With 6 bases clipped from V and 5 bases from J, the junction kept 8 bases outside the gene matches. The CDR3 is made up of 15 amino acids. Per the germline V gene, CDR1 is SNHLY and CDR2 is FYNNEI. CDR3 amino acids: CASRDSSGVHNEQFF. Written as DNA, the CDR3 is TGTGCCAGCAGGGATTCTAGCGGGGTACACAATGAGCAGTTCTTC.

The rearrangement joins TRBV27 to TRBJ2-5; D unclear. This CDR3 is built from 12 residues. The V and J ends lost 8 bases and 4 bases respectively, with 11 bases between them. Germline CDR1 MNHEY, CDR2 SMNVEV (reference sequence). The CDR3 protein is CASRPRPETQYF. Here the CDR3 DNA reads TGTGCCAGCCGACCGCGGCCAGAGACCCAGTACTTC.

The V gene is TRBV11-1, the J gene TRBJ2-5; D may be TRBD1 (5 bases). This CDR3 contains 14 residues. Germline loops: CDR1 SGHAT, CDR2 FQDESV (reference sequence). V was pared by 3 bases and J by 4 bases, with 12 bases between. The CDR3 DNA is TGTGCCAGCAGCTTCCAGGGTGGCGCAGAGACCCAGTACTTC. Translating it yields CASSFQGGAETQYF.

The J gene is TRBJ2-3, the V gene TRBV19, with TRBD1 as a possible D gene (6 bases). Trimming took off 6 bases at V and 1 base at J, with 11 bases between the two ends. From germline, CDR1 is LNHDA and CDR2 SQIVND (reference sequence). The CDR3 is made up of 14 amino acids. This CDR3 is CASRTGAGTDTQYF. CDR3 nucleotides: TGTGCCAGTAGGACAGGTGCCGGCACAGATACGCAGTATTTT.

The chain carries TRBV6-6 and TRBJ2-7; D is uncertain. Germline V gene lookup returns CDR1 MNHNY and CDR2 SVGAGI (reference sequence). Between the trimmed V and J ends, which lost 1 base and 3 bases, there was a span of 16 bases. The CDR3 has 16 residues. The CDR3 DNA reads TGTGCCAGCAGTTACTTATCGGCAGGTGAACTCTACGAGCAGTACTTC. Residues: CASSYLSAGELYEQYF.

The V call is TRBV28, the J call TRBJ1-2, with TRBD1 identical over 8 bases. Germline trimming cut 5 bases from V and 5 bases from J; bases unmatched to any gene: 10. The germline gives CDR1 MDHEN, CDR2 SYDVKM. This CDR3 region has 15 residues. CDR3 coding DNA: TGTGCCAGCAGTCTTGGGACAGGAAATGTGTATGGCTACACCTTC. It encodes CASSLGTGNVYGYTF.

The V call is TRBV7-6, the J call TRBJ1-1; 7 bases fit TRBD1. The germline V gene has CDR1 SGHVS and CDR2 FNYEAQ. V shed 1 base, J shed 1 base, and the junction held 3 bases outside the gene matches. The CDR3 runs to 15 residues. The CDR3 region has the DNA TGTGCCAGCAGCTTAGTTCCAGGGGGGAACACTGAAGCTTTCTTT. This sequence encodes CASSLVPGGNTEAFF.

This clone was seen only a few times. This chain links TRBV11-1 with TRBJ2-1; TRBD1 agrees at 10 bases. Unmatched junction bases numbered 4, after V lost 3 bases and J lost 5 bases. The length of the CDR3 is 15 residues. Looked up from germline, CDR1 is SGHAT and CDR2 is FQDESV (reference sequence). CDR3 DNA: TGTGCCAGCAGCTTCGACAGGGGGCTTAACAATGAGCAGTTCTTC. Its protein is CASSFDRGLNNEQFF.